This TCR beta chain originates from a study of spatial heterogeneity in lung cancer. Study summary: The study observed each unique TCR and UMI combination more than ten times on average in raw reads.

The time point is: sample taken at primary tumor resection. No cell sorting; template was whole RNA from tumor, lung tissue or PBMC. Via MiXCR, TCRdb re-called the 5' RACE reads, giving one row per CDR3 protein. The table lists about 44,000 distinct CDR3 sequences, roughly 13% of them singletons. The CDR3 spans 18 residues. J gave up 2 bases and V 2 bases, and 7 bases lay outside the gene matches. Germline V lookup: CDR1 SGHTA, CDR2 FQGTGA. This clonotype appeared many times. The starting material was PBMCs, obtained at surgery. This sequence joins TRBV7-3 and TRBJ2-2; 11 bases agree with TRBD2. The source is a male donor with early-stage non-small cell lung cancer. The CDR3 protein is CASSLGTSGSANTGELFF. The CDR3 nucleotides are TGTGCCAGCAGCTTAGGTACTAGCGGGAGTGCCAACACCGGGGAGCTGTTTTTT.